These 25 T cell receptor beta chains were all obtained from the same sample, sequenced in a study of T cells in Graves' hyperthyroidism and ophthalmopathy (dated by TCRdb to between 2019 and 2020). Libraries were made using multiplex PCR. The sequencing machine was an Illumina HiSeq 2000. TCR beta CDR3 regions were amplified from RNA transcripts. The first round of RT-PCR for the TCR CDR3 was performed with the HTBI primer set and the Qiagen OneStep RT-PCR kit. The public reads were quality trimmed at Q25 with fastp and then assembled into clones with MiXCR by TCRdb, keeping productive beta chains. When rows share a CDR3 protein, they turn into one entry using the most common DNA and genes. The sample includes hundreds of thousands of distinct CDR3 sequences, with 45% observed a single time. Under 8% of the sample rests with the top ten. Sequenced material: peripheral blood or thyroid tissue (not recorded which). The receptors come from an adult man with Graves' disease, either hyperthyroidism or ophthalmopathy (not recorded which).

This clonotype has a handful of counts. The chain joins TRBV19 to TRBJ2-6; D not resolved. The CDR3 has 14 residues. The germline V gene encodes CDR1 LNHDA and CDR2 SQIVND (reference sequence). V was cut by 7 bases and J by 2 bases, with 9 bases left in between. CDR3 residues: CASNNYAGANVLTF. The DNA for the CDR3 is TGTGCCAGTAATAATTACGCTGGGGCCAACGTCCTGACTTTC. The whole variable domain, filled in from reference TRBV19 and TRBJ2-6, reads DGGITQSPKYLFRKEGQNVTLSCEQNLNHDAMYWYRQDPGQGLRLIYYSQIVNDFQKGDIAEGYSVSREKKESFPLTVTSAQKNPTAFYLCASNNYAGANVLTFGAGSRLTVL.

This clonotype was seen repeatedly, ten times or more. The chain recombines TRBV19 with TRBJ1-1; the D is unclear. This CDR3 spans 12 amino acids. The V gene's germline CDR1 is LNHDA and CDR2 SQIVND (reference sequence). Deletions cut 3 bases from V and 3 bases from J, with 5 bases between. In DNA, the CDR3 is TGTGCCAGTAGTATTATGGACACTGAAGCTTTCTTT. This sequence encodes CASSIMDTEAFF. Variable domain in full (rest from reference TRBV19 and TRBJ1-1): DGGITQSPKYLFRKEGQNVTLSCEQNLNHDAMYWYRQDPGQGLRLIYYSQIVNDFQKGDIAEGYSVSREKKESFPLTVTSAQKNPTAFYLCASSIMDTEAFFGQGTRLTVV.

The chain combines TRBV6-6 with TRBJ2-5; 14 positions match TRBD2. The CDR3 spans 18 residues. Germline V gene data show CDR1 as MNHNY and CDR2 as SVGAGI (reference sequence). The V and J ends lost 4 bases and 4 bases, in that order; junction bases with no gene match: 11. DNA for the CDR3: TGTGCCAGCAGTTCAACGTCGACTAGCGGGAGGGCCGGAGAGACCCAGTACTTC. Translated, it gives CASSSTSTSGRAGETQYF.

This chain uses TRBV2 with TRBJ2-7, with 12 bases fitting TRBD2. Per the germline V gene, CDR1 is SNHLY and CDR2 is FYNNEI. V trimming: 5 bases; J trimming: 2 bases; junction bases outside the gene matches: 7. This CDR3 is 16 amino acids long. This CDR3 reads CASSQTSSGRAYEQYF. Written as DNA, the CDR3 is TGTGCCAGCAGTCAGACTTCTAGCGGGAGGGCCTACGAGCAGTACTTC.

This clonotype was counted at least ten times. This chain joins TRBV29-1 and TRBJ1-2; D call uncertain. V was pared by 3 bases and J by 3 bases, with 14 bases between. Germline V gene sequence: CDR1 SQVTM, CDR2 ANQGSEA. CDR3 size: 14 residues. For the CDR3, the DNA is TGCAGCGTTGATAGGGATCGGGTCGACTATGGCTACACCTTC. Its translation: CSVDRDRVDYGYTF.

Comments on this clonotype: The CDR3 ends on some other residue instead of the conserved phenylalanine or tryptophan, so this is likely a read error. The DNA is left out, because the CDR3 cannot be placed on it with certainty; the CDR3 is given as TCRdb lists it. The rearrangement joins TRBV15 to TRBJ1-4; no check of the table's D call, TRBD1, against the DNA was made. Germline V lookup: CDR1 LNHNV, CDR2 YYDKDF (reference sequence). The CDR3 is 11 residues long, counting both termini. CDR3 sequence reads: CATSRDTGGFY.

Notes on this clonotype: A much more abundant neighbour one base away suggests this may be a read error. This chain links TRBV29-1 with TRBJ1-1; TRBD1 matches 7 bases. CDR3 length: 14 amino acids. With V trimmed by 4 bases and J by 0 bases, 5 bases remained unmatched. The germline V gene has CDR1 SQVTM and CDR2 ANQGSEA. The CDR3 sequence: CSVVVGGVNTEAFF. The CDR3 DNA is TGCAGCGTTGTTGTAGGGGGCGTGAACACTGAAGCTTTCTTT.

The chain employs TRBV9 and TRBJ1-2; D might be TRBD1 (6 bases). The V and J ends lost 4 bases and 8 bases respectively, with 15 bases between them. The CDR3 has 13 residues. The germline V gene encodes CDR1 SGDLS and CDR2 YYNGEE. DNA of the CDR3: TGTGCCAGCAGCCCCGATTACAGGGACGGCTACACCTTC. Translated, it gives CASSPDYRDGYTF.

This clonotype was found many times. The chain is built from TRBV5-6 and TRBJ1-3; D uncertain. Trimming cost V 2 bases and J 2 bases, with 5 bases left between them. Germline CDR1 SGHDT, CDR2 YYEEEE. The CDR3 has 13 amino acids. The CDR3 protein is CASSFSAGNTIYF. CDR3 sequence (DNA): TGTGCCAGCAGCTTTTCCGCTGGAAACACCATATATTTT.

This clonotype has more than one count but fewer than ten. This sequence joins TRBV7-2 and TRBJ2-7, with 8 nucleotides matching TRBD1. Germline CDR1 is SGHTA and CDR2 is FQGNSA. This CDR3 is 14 amino acids long. V dropped 1 base and J dropped 5; count of bases not matched to a gene: 4. CDR3 nucleotide sequence: TGTGCCAGCAGCTTAGAGCAGGGGGCGGACGAGCAGTACTTC. Amino acids: CASSLEQGADEQYF. The full variable domain, with the rest looked up from reference TRBV7-2 and TRBJ2-7, is GAGVSQSPSNKVTEKGKDVELRCDPISGHTALYWYRQSLGQGLEFLIYFQGNSAPDKSGLPSDRFSAERTGGSVSTLTIQRTQQEDSAVYLCASSLEQGADEQYFGPGTRLTVT.

In this sample, this clonotype turned up a few times. V is TRBV20-1 and J is TRBJ1-6; TRBD1 matches 7 bases. Trimming removed 3 bases from V and 3 bases from J; junction bases left unmatched: 2. The germline V gene encodes CDR1 DFQATT and CDR2 SNEGSKA (reference sequence). CDR3 length: 14 residues. The CDR3 here is CSARAGGYNSPLHF. Here the CDR3 DNA reads TGCAGTGCTAGGGCAGGGGGCTATAATTCACCCCTCCACTTT.

In this sample, this clonotype turned up many times. The rearrangement links TRBV29-1 to TRBJ1-1; tentatively, D is TRBD1 (6 bases). Germline V gene lookup returns CDR1 SQVTM and CDR2 ANQGSEA. V was pared by 0 bases and J by 4 bases, with 12 bases between. The CDR3 runs 14 residues. Here the CDR3 reads CSVEEGARGTEAFF. CDR3 DNA sequence: TGCAGCGTTGAAGAGGGGGCGAGAGGCACTGAAGCTTTCTTT.

This clonotype was seen repeatedly, ten times or more. V and J are TRBV25-1 and TRBJ1-4; TRBD1 might be the D (5 bases). This CDR3 is built from 18 residues. Germline loops: CDR1 MGHDK, CDR2 SYGVNS. Trimming removed 1 base at V and 0 bases at J, with 15 bases between. Here the CDR3 reads CASSEFSAGQSTNEKLFF. Here the CDR3 DNA reads TGTGCCAGCAGTGAATTTTCGGCAGGGCAATCAACTAATGAAAAACTGTTTTTT.

This clonotype has at least ten counts. The CDR3 region is CASSSRTGNQPQHF. The DNA for the CDR3 is TGTGCCAGCAGCTCTAGGACAGGCAATCAGCCCCAGCATTTT. V usage is TRBV7-2 and J usage is TRBJ1-5, with D tentatively TRBD1 (6 bases). CDR3 size: 14 residues. Germline assignment: CDR1 SGHTA and CDR2 FQGNSA. Between the trimmed V and J ends, which lost 4 bases and 2 bases, there was a span of 9 bases.

This clonotype was found many times. The V gene is TRBV29-1, the J gene TRBJ2-7, with D perhaps TRBD1 (5 bases). The CDR3 runs 13 residues. Germline loops: CDR1 SQVTM, CDR2 ANQGSEA. Trimming cost V 7 bases and J 2 bases, with 15 bases left between them. In DNA form, the CDR3 reads TGCAGCGCCTCCACCGACAGTGCCTACGAGCAGTACTTC. This translates into CSASTDSAYEQYF.

This clonotype was recorded only once. The rearrangement links TRBV7-9 to TRBJ1-6; 10 nucleotides align to TRBD1. Germline V gene lookup returns CDR1 SEHNR and CDR2 FQNEAQ (reference sequence). V gave up 3 bases and J gave up 7 bases; unmatched junction bases: 9. CDR3 length: 17 residues. The CDR3 DNA reads as TGTGCCAGCAGCTTCCCGACGACAGGGGGCATGAATTCACCCCTCCACTTT. Amino acid sequence: CASSFPTTGGMNSPLHF.

The sample holds many counts of this clonotype. The chain recombines TRBV24-1 with TRBJ1-5, with TRBD1 identical over 11 bases. This CDR3 spans 16 amino acids. Germline CDR1 is KGHDR and CDR2 is SFDVKD. V trimming: 4 bases; J trimming: 3 bases; junction bases outside the gene matches: 4. CDR3 residues: CATSEGDRGVNQPQHF. The CDR3, as DNA: TGTGCCACCAGTGAAGGGGACAGGGGGGTCAATCAGCCCCAGCATTTT.

The rearrangement joins TRBV7-6 to TRBJ2-3, with 12 nucleotides matching TRBD2. V lost 0 bases to trimming and J lost 5 bases; unmatched junction nucleotides: 6. The CDR3 length is 17 residues. Germline CDR1 SGHVS, CDR2 FNYEAQ. CDR3: CASSLAATSGGVDTQYF. The CDR3 DNA reads TGTGCCAGCAGCTTAGCAGCGACTAGCGGGGGTGTAGATACGCAGTATTTT.

The chain links TRBV24-1 to TRBJ2-3, with no clear D. Germline V CDR1 and CDR2: KGHDR, SFDVKD. The CDR3 runs 13 residues. The V end lost 3 bases, the J end lost 6 bases, and 9 bases lay between the germline ends. The CDR3 DNA is TGTGCCACCAGTGATCCCCATGCGGATACGCAGTATTTT. The encoded protein is CATSDPHADTQYF.

This clonotype has at least ten counts. V gene TRBV15 combines with J gene TRBJ1-4, with 7 bases lining up with TRBD1. CDR1 and CDR2 (germline): LNHNV, YYDKDF (reference sequence). This CDR3 spans 13 amino acids. J gave up 6 bases and V 4 bases, and 2 bases lay outside the gene matches. DNA for the CDR3: TGTGCCACCAGCACAGGGGGAGATGAAAAACTGTTTTTT. The encoded protein is CATSTGGDEKLFF.

This sequence joins TRBV6-1 and TRBJ2-3; D ambiguous. Trimming left V 5 bases short and J 1 base short, with 10 bases between. CDR3 length: 14 amino acids. Germline V gene lookup returns CDR1 MNHNS and CDR2 SASEGT. The CDR3 loop reads CASSYRTRTDTQYF. The CDR3 region has the DNA TGTGCCAGCAGTTACCGTACCCGCACAGATACGCAGTATTTT.

The V gene is TRBV7-3, the J gene TRBJ2-5; unclear D gene. This CDR3 is built from 13 residues. V dropped 5 bases and J dropped 1 base, with 8 bases sitting between them. Per the germline V gene, CDR1 is SGHTA and CDR2 is FQGTGA. For the CDR3, the DNA is TGTGCCAGCAGCCTTAGGTTCCAAGAGACCCAGTACTTC. This codes for CASSLRFQETQYF.

CDR3 coding DNA: TGTGCCATCAGTGACTCCGGGGGCCAAGGGCATCAGCCCCAGCATTTT. Its translation: CAISDSGGQGHQPQHF. The chain links TRBV10-3 to TRBJ1-5; a possible D gene is TRBD1 (6 bases). The CDR3 is made up of 16 amino acids. The germline V and J ends were trimmed by 3 bases and 5 bases, with 17 bases remaining between them. Looked up from germline, CDR1 is ENHRY and CDR2 is SYGVKD.

The sample holds a few counts of this clonotype. The CDR3 nucleotides read TGTGCCAGCAGCTTGGACAGTGCCCAGGGGCAGCCCCAGCATTTT. Its protein is CASSLDSAQGQPQHF. The gene calls are TRBV9 and TRBJ1-5; TRBD1 is a possible D gene (6 bases). Deletions cut 4 bases from V and 7 bases from J, with 18 bases between. CDR3 length equals 15 residues. The germline V gene encodes CDR1 SGDLS and CDR2 YYNGEE.

The V call is TRBV9, the J call TRBJ2-5; unclear D gene. The CDR3 loop spans 15 amino acids. The germline V gene has CDR1 SGDLS and CDR2 YYNGEE. Trimming stripped 4 bases from V and 4 bases from J, with 17 bases between. CDR3 protein: CASSQEWLDAETQYF. The CDR3 nucleotides are TGTGCCAGCAGCCAAGAGTGGTTAGACGCAGAGACCCAGTACTTC.